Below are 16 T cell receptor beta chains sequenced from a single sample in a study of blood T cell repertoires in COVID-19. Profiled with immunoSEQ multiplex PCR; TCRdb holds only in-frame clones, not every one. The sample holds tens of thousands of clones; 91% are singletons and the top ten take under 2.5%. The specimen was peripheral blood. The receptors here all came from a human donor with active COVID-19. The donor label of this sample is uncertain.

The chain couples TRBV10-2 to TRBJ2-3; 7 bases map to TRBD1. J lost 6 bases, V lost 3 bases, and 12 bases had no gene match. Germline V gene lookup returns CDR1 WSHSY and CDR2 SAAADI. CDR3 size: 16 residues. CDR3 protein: CASSDRSRGRVDTQYF. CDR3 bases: TGCGCCAGCAGTGATAGGAGTAGGGGGCGAGTGGATACGCAGTATTTT.

The CDR3 DNA reads as TGTGCCAGCAGTTTGGTAACAGGGGGAAAAGATGAGCAGTTCTTC. It specifies CASSLVTGGKDEQFF. The chain links TRBV28 to TRBJ2-1, with 8 bases that match TRBD1. V shed 3 bases, J shed 8 bases, and the junction held 9 bases outside the gene matches. Germline lookup yields CDR1 MDHEN and CDR2 SYDVKM. The CDR3 contains 15 residues.

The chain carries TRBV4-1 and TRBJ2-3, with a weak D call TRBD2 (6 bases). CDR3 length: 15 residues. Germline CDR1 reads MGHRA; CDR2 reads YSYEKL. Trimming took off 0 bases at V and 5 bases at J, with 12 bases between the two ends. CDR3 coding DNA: TGCGCCAGCAGCCAAGATCGGGAGACGTTAGATACGCAGTATTTT. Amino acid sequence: CASSQDRETLDTQYF.

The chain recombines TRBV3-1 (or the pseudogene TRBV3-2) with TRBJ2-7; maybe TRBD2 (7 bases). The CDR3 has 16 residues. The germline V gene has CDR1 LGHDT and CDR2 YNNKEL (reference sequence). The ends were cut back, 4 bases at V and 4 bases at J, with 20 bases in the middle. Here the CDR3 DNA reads TGTGCCAGCAGCCCCGGGGGGCCATGGTCCCCTTACGAGCAGTACTTC. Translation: CASSPGGPWSPYEQYF.

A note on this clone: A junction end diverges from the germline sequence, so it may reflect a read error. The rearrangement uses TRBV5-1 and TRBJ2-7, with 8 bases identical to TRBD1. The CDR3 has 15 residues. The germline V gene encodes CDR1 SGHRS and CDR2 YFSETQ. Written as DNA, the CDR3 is TGCGCCAGCAGATTGGCTGGACAGGGCCTCTACGAGCAGTACTTC. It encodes CASRLAGQGLYEQYF.

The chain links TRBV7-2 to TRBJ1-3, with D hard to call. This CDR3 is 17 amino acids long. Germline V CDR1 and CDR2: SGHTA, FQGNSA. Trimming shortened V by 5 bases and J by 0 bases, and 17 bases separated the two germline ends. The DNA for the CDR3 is TGTGCCAGCAGCCCCGAGGCCGGCAGTCTCTCTGGAAACACCATATATTTT. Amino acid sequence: CASSPEAGSLSGNTIYF.

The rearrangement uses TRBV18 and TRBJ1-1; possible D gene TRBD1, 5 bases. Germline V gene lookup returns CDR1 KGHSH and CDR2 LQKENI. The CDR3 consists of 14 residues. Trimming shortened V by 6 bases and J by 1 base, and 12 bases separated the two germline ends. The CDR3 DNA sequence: TGTGCCAGCTCCTTTGGGGCAGAGAACACTGAAGCTTTCTTT. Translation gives CASSFGAENTEAFF.

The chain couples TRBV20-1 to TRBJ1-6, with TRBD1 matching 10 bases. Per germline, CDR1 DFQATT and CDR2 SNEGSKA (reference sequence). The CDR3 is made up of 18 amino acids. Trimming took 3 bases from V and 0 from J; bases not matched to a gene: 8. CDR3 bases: TGCAGTGCTAGTGATACGGGACAGGGGAGCTCCTATAATTCACCCCTCCACTTT. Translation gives CSASDTGQGSSYNSPLHF.

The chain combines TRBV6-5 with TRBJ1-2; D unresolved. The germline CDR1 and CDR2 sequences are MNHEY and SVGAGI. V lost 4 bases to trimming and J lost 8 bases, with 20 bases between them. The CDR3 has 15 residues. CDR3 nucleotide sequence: TGTGCCAGCAGTTTAGGCGGGGTGAGCTATTCCGGCTACACCTTC. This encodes CASSLGGVSYSGYTF.

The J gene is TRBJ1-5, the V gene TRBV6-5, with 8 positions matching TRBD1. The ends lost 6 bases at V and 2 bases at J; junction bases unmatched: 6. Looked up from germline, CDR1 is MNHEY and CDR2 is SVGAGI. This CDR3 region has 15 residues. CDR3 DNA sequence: TGTGCCAGCAGGGAGGGACAGGCGGGCAATCAGCCCCAGCATTTT. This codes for CASREGQAGNQPQHF.

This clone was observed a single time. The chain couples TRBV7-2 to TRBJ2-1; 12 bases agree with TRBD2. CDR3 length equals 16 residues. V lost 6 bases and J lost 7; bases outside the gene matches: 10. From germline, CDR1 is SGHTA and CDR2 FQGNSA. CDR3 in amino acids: CASSFSSGGARNEQFF. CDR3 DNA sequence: TGTGCCAGCAGTTTTTCTAGCGGGGGGGCCAGGAATGAGCAGTTCTTC.

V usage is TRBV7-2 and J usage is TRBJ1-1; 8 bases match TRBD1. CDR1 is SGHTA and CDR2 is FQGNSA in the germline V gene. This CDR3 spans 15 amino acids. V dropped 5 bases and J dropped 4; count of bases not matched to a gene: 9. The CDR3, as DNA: TGTGCCAGCAGCCATAGCCGGGGACAGGCCACTGAAGCTTTCTTT. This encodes CASSHSRGQATEAFF.

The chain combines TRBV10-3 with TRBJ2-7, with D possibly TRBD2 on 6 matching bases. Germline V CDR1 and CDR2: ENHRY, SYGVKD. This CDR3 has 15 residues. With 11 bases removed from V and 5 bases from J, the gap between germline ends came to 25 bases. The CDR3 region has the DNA TGTGCCTCCATTGAGGAGGGGAGGCTGGATAACGAGCAGTACTTC. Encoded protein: CASIEEGRLDNEQYF.

The CDR3 nucleotides are TGTGCCAGCAGCTTAGGGGACAGCCAAACGCACGAGCAGTACTTC. The encoded protein is CASSLGDSQTHEQYF. The J gene is TRBJ2-7, the V gene TRBV7-9; 7 bases map to TRBD1. This CDR3 is 15 amino acids long. V was clipped by 1 base and J by 5 bases; unmatched bases: 8. Germline values: CDR1 SEHNR, CDR2 FQNEAQ (reference sequence).

For the CDR3, the DNA is TGTGCCAGCAGCTTAGATTCGGGGGGCGTAGAGTATGGCTACACCTTC. It translates to CASSLDSGGVEYGYTF. The chain recombines TRBV11-2 with TRBJ1-2; possible D gene TRBD1, 6 bases. This CDR3 comprises 16 residues. Germline V gene data show CDR1 as SGHAT and CDR2 as FQNNGV. V was cut by 0 bases and J by 5 bases, with 16 bases left in between.

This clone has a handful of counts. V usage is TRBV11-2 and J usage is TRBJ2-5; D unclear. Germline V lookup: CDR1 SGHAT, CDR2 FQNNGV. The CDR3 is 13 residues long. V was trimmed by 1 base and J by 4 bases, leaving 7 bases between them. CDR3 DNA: TGTGCCAGCAGCTTAGGCAGGCGAGAGACCCAGTACTTC. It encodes CASSLGRRETQYF.